These 9 T cell receptor beta chains came from one sample sequenced in a study of blood T cell repertoires in COVID-19. Sequencing was performed with immunoSEQ multiplex PCR; in TCRdb, only in-frame clones are kept and a portion is missing. The sample lists about 46,000 clones; 80% to 90% were seen once. The specimen sequenced was peripheral blood. Every receptor here comes from a human donor in a cohort sampled during active COVID-19. The donor label of this sample is uncertain.

The gene calls are TRBV5-8 and TRBJ1-5; D not certain. Germline V lookup: CDR1 SGHTS, CDR2 YDEGEE. There are 14 residues in the CDR3. V gave up 0 bases and J gave up 4 bases, with 8 bases separating them. CDR3 DNA: TGTGCCAGCAGCTTGGCCGTCGTAAATCAGCCCCAGCATTTT. The encoded protein is CASSLAVVNQPQHF.

The sample holds a few counts of this clone. V and J are TRBV7-2 and TRBJ2-3; D is perhaps TRBD1 (6 bases). CDR1 SGHTA and CDR2 FQGNSA come from the germline V gene. The CDR3 covers 14 residues. V gave up 7 bases and J gave up 3 bases, with 14 bases separating them. The CDR3 protein is CASTTGYRTDTQYF. The CDR3 nucleotides are TGTGCCAGCACCACAGGGTATAGAACAGATACGCAGTATTTT.

The rearrangement links TRBV30 to TRBJ1-6, with D possibly matching TRBD1 (6 bases). Trimming stripped 2 bases from V and 7 bases from J, with 12 bases between. The CDR3 runs to 14 residues. Germline assignment: CDR1 GTSNPN and CDR2 SVGIG (reference sequence). The CDR3 reads CAWSTGQGNSPLHF. DNA of the CDR3: TGTGCCTGGAGTACGGGGCAGGGGAATTCACCCCTCCACTTT.

The chain is built from TRBV5-1 and TRBJ2-2, with D tentatively TRBD1 (6 bases). This CDR3 region has 15 residues. Germline V gives CDR1 SGHRS, CDR2 YFSETQ. Trimming cost V 4 bases and J 0 bases, with 10 bases left between them. CDR3 sequence reads: CASSRGQPNTGELFF. CDR3 sequence (DNA): TGCGCCAGCAGCCGTGGACAGCCGAACACCGGGGAGCTGTTTTTT.

The genes are TRBV7-2 and TRBJ2-7; the match to TRBD2 covers 11 bases. Trimming at V came to 5 bases and at J to 3 bases, leaving 6 bases not matched to a gene. Germline CDR1 SGHTA, CDR2 FQGNSA. CDR3 size: 15 residues. The CDR3 DNA reads as TGTGCCAGCAGCATTCTAGCGGGGGGTGACTACGAGCAGTACTTC. It yields the protein CASSILAGGDYEQYF. The full variable domain, in which reference TRBV7-2 and TRBJ2-7 provide the parts outside the CDR3, is GAGVSQSPSNKVTEKGKDVELRCDPISGHTALYWYRQSLGQGLEFLIYFQGNSAPDKSGLPSDRFSAERTGGSVSTLTIQRTQQEDSAVYLCASSILAGGDYEQYFGPGTRLTVT.

The genes are TRBV19 and TRBJ1-5; D might be TRBD1 (5 bases). V was shortened by 5 bases and J by 0 bases, with 11 bases between the two germline ends. The CDR3 contains 15 residues. Per the germline V gene, CDR1 is LNHDA and CDR2 is SQIVND (reference sequence). The CDR3 DNA reads TGTGCCAGTAGTTACCGGGGGAATAGCAATCAGCCCCAGCATTTT. Protein sequence: CASSYRGNSNQPQHF.

The V gene is TRBV5-1, the J gene TRBJ2-6, with 8 bases fitting TRBD1. The CDR3 runs to 16 residues. CDR1 is SGHRS and CDR2 is YFSETQ in the germline V gene. After removal of 4 bases from V and 3 bases from J, the junction contained 6 bases not matched to a gene. CDR3 nucleotides: TGCGCCAGCAGCGAGGACAGGGTTGGTGGGGCCAACGTCCTGACTTTC. The encoded protein is CASSEDRVGGANVLTF.

This clone showed up just a few times. The chain links TRBV11-2 to TRBJ2-1; 8 bases map to TRBD2. V dropped 2 bases and J dropped 4; count of bases not matched to a gene: 7. The CDR3 length is 16 residues. Looked up from germline, CDR1 is SGHAT and CDR2 is FQNNGV. The CDR3 DNA is TGTGCCAGCAGCTTACCTCTGCGGGGGGTGTACAATGAGCAGTTCTTC. It yields the protein CASSLPLRGVYNEQFF.

The chain uses TRBV11-2 and TRBJ2-1, with D tentatively TRBD1 (6 bases). The CDR3 length is 16 residues. CDR1 and CDR2 from the germline V gene are SGHAT and FQNNGV. Trimming took 7 bases from V and 0 from J, leaving 16 bases between them. The CDR3, as DNA: TGTGCCAGCACCCCTATAGAACAGGGCTCCTACAATGAGCAGTTCTTC. It translates to CASTPIEQGSYNEQFF.